This record covers a single T cell receptor beta chain. Its antigen is still unknown. The entry originates in a study of siplizumab effects on memory and regulatory T cells. General study points: Apparently key alloresponse contributors, naive T cells also seemed more diverse than memory cells. With siplizumab, mappable alloreactive CD4+ clones averaged 68.8% Treg-derived, versus 25% to 30% in controls. Poor capture below about 10^-5 frequency left most alloreactive clones unmapped to unstimulated subsets. Alloreactive sequences whose origin lay in unstimulated CD4+ memory cells were significantly reduced by siplizumab.

Profiled with immunoSEQ multiplex PCR; TCRdb holds only in-frame clones, not every one. The table shows 100,000 or so clones, with 80% to 95% occurring only once. The receptor was derived from a human donor in good health. Sequenced material: non-Treg CD4+ T cells sorted from blood.

The CDR3 DNA reads as TGCGCCAGCAGCCAAGTAGCGGCCCACGCCAAAAACATTCAGTACTTC. Protein product: CASSQVAAHAKNIQYF. The chain couples TRBV4-3 to TRBJ2-4; possibly TRBD2 for D (6 bases). Germline V gene sequence: CDR1 LGHNA, CDR2 YSLEER. V lost 1 base and J lost 1, with 11 bases in between. The CDR3 has 16 amino acids.